This passage covers 27 T cell receptor beta chains from one sample sequenced in a study of blood T cell repertoires in COVID-19. The table came from immunoSEQ multiplex PCR; TCRdb's copy has only in-frame clones and leaves some out. The profile shows roughly 79,000 clones, approximately 90% of them singletons. Sequencing was carried out using peripheral blood. The receptors originated from a woman aged 50 to 60 with acute or convalescent COVID-19.

This clone was counted once. The V call is TRBV19, the J call TRBJ1-1; possible D gene TRBD1, 5 bases. The CDR3 consists of 13 residues. V lost 7 bases, J lost 5 bases, and 14 bases lay in between. CDR1 is LNHDA, CDR2 SQIVND, per germline (reference sequence). The CDR3 sequence is CASKTGWITEAFF. DNA of the CDR3: TGTGCCAGTAAAACAGGATGGATTACTGAAGCTTTCTTT. The full variable domain, with the rest looked up from reference TRBV19 and TRBJ1-1, is DGGITQSPKYLFRKEGQNVTLSCEQNLNHDAMYWYRQDPGQGLRLIYYSQIVNDFQKGDIAEGYSVSREKKESFPLTVTSAQKNPTAFYLCASKTGWITEAFFGQGTRLTVV.

This chain connects TRBV6-1 to TRBJ2-3, with D possibly matching TRBD2 (6 bases). This CDR3 comprises 15 residues. From germline, CDR1 is MNHNS and CDR2 SASEGT. V was trimmed by 1 base and J by 2 bases, leaving 10 bases between them. CDR3 region: CASSEVAGNTDTQYF. The CDR3, as DNA: TGTGCCAGCAGTGAAGTGGCGGGGAACACAGATACGCAGTATTTT.

The chain combines TRBV6-5 with TRBJ2-2, with a tentative D call TRBD2 (5 bases). The CDR3 has 15 amino acids. The germline gives CDR1 MNHEY, CDR2 SVGAGI. V dropped 2 bases and J dropped 7 bases, with 14 bases sitting between them. CDR3 loop: CASSYTLAGGGELFF. CDR3 nucleotide sequence: TGTGCCAGCAGTTACACCCTGGCGGGCGGCGGGGAGCTGTTTTTT.

The gene calls are TRBV3-1 (or the pseudogene TRBV3-2) and TRBJ2-1; a weak D match, TRBD2 (5 bases). The V end was cut by 4 bases, the J end by 0 bases, with 13 bases between. This CDR3 contains 16 residues. Germline V gene data show CDR1 as LGHDT and CDR2 as YNNKEL (reference sequence). CDR3 amino acids: CASSRAVGVSYNEQFF. CDR3 nucleotide sequence: TGTGCCAGCAGCCGCGCCGTCGGGGTCTCCTACAATGAGCAGTTCTTC.

The gene calls are TRBV6-2 or TRBV6-3 and TRBJ1-1; D call uncertain. The V end was cut by 6 bases, the J end by 5 bases, with 19 bases between. This CDR3 region has 15 residues. Germline CDR1 MNHEY, CDR2 SVGEGT. In nucleotides, the CDR3 is TGTGCCAGCAGGTACACCAGGAGCGGGGAAACTGAAGCTTTCTTT. It specifies CASRYTRSGETEAFF.

The chain joins TRBV9 to TRBJ2-1, with 13 nucleotides matching TRBD2. The CDR3 is made up of 15 amino acids. V lost 4 bases, J lost 9 bases, and 7 bases stayed unmatched. Per germline, CDR1 SGDLS and CDR2 YYNGEE. The CDR3 loop reads CASSQTSGRAGEQFF. CDR3 nucleotide sequence: TGTGCCAGCAGCCAAACTAGCGGGAGGGCTGGTGAGCAGTTCTTC.

V is TRBV19 and J is TRBJ2-7; D remains unclear. V was clipped by 4 bases and J by 2 bases, with 9 bases between them. CDR1 is LNHDA, CDR2 SQIVND, per germline (reference sequence). CDR3 length equals 13 residues. The CDR3 loop is CASSNQPAYEQYF. Written as DNA, the CDR3 is TGTGCCAGTAGTAACCAACCAGCCTACGAGCAGTACTTC. The full variable domain, completed using reference TRBV19 and TRBJ2-7, is DGGITQSPKYLFRKEGQNVTLSCEQNLNHDAMYWYRQDPGQGLRLIYYSQIVNDFQKGDIAEGYSVSREKKESFPLTVTSAQKNPTAFYLCASSNQPAYEQYFGPGTRLTVT.

The CDR3 here is CASSYSTGSNQPQHF. The CDR3 nucleotides are TGTGCCAGCAGTTACTCGACGGGTAGCAATCAGCCCCAGCATTTT. This rearrangement joins TRBV6-5 to TRBJ1-5, with D uncertain. V was clipped by 0 bases and J by 0 bases, with 6 bases between them. This CDR3 has 15 amino acids. From germline, CDR1 is MNHEY and CDR2 SVGAGI.

The gene calls are TRBV10-2 and TRBJ1-2; 7 nucleotides align to TRBD1. CDR1 and CDR2 (germline): WSHSY, SAAADI. The CDR3 extends over 12 amino acids. Losses at the gene ends were 8 bases for V and 4 bases for J; bases not matched to a gene: 4. The CDR3 loop is CASGRDSYGYTF. As DNA, the CDR3 is TGCGCCAGCGGCCGGGACAGCTATGGCTACACCTTC.

The rearrangement joins TRBV3-1 (or the pseudogene TRBV3-2) to TRBJ1-4, with a tentative D call TRBD1 (6 bases). CDR3 size: 16 residues. Looked up from germline, CDR1 is LGHDT and CDR2 is YNNKEL (reference sequence). Deletions cut 3 bases from V and 3 bases from J, with 14 bases between. CDR3 nucleotides: TGTGCCAGCAGCCAGGGGGCCGGGGCCCCTAATGAAAAACTGTTTTTT. It specifies CASSQGAGAPNEKLFF.

This clone was seen only once. The J gene is TRBJ1-5, the V gene TRBV15, with 10 bases aligning to TRBD1. The germline gives CDR1 LNHNV, CDR2 YYDKDF (reference sequence). The CDR3 extends over 15 amino acids. V shed 4 bases, J shed 5 bases, and the junction held 5 bases outside the gene matches. The CDR3 spells CATSTDRGHHQPQHF. The CDR3 bases are TGTGCCACCAGCACAGACAGGGGGCATCATCAGCCCCAGCATTTT.

This sequence joins TRBV3-1 (or the pseudogene TRBV3-2) and TRBJ2-7; 7 positions agree with TRBD1. The CDR3 totals 11 residues. The trim removed 0 bases at V and 12 bases at J, leaving 2 bases unmatched. Germline V gene data show CDR1 as LGHDT and CDR2 as YNNKEL (reference sequence). The CDR3 bases are TGTGCCAGCAGCCAAGAGACAGGGATGTACTTC. The encoded protein is CASSQETGMYF.

The rearrangement links TRBV6-2 or TRBV6-3 to TRBJ1-4, with TRBD1 matching 8 bases. Germline lookup yields CDR1 MNHEY and CDR2 SVGEGT. Trimming cost V 5 bases and J 10 bases; bases outside gene matches: 15. The CDR3 extends over 16 amino acids. The CDR3 nucleotides are TGTGCCAGCAGTCCAGGGGGCCAAGGGGGAGGAGGAAAACTGTTTTTT. This codes for CASSPGGQGGGGKLFF.

The chain employs TRBV30 and TRBJ1-2; a weak D match, TRBD1 (5 bases). In germline, CDR1 is GTSNPN, CDR2 SVGIG (reference sequence). The germline V and J ends were trimmed by 5 bases and 7 bases, with 23 bases remaining between them. The length of the CDR3 is 15 residues. The CDR3 nucleotides are TGTGCCTGGGCCTTGGAAGGGGCGGGGGTCGGTGGCTACACCTTC. Residues: CAWALEGAGVGGYTF.

The V and J genes are TRBV9 and TRBJ1-1; perhaps TRBD1 as D (6 bases). Per the germline V gene, CDR1 is SGDLS and CDR2 is YYNGEE. V was shortened by 3 bases and J by 7 bases, with 19 bases between the two germline ends. The CDR3 runs to 15 residues. The CDR3 reads CASSALTGSKSEAFF. For the CDR3, the DNA is TGTGCCAGCAGCGCACTGACAGGATCTAAAAGTGAAGCTTTCTTT.

V and J are TRBV30 and TRBJ2-1; D remains ambiguous. The CDR3 is 11 residues long. Germline V gene data show CDR1 as GTSNPN and CDR2 as SVGIG (reference sequence). V lost 0 bases and J 7 bases, leaving 4 bases between the germline ends. CDR3 loop: CAWSVLNEQFF. The CDR3 bases are TGTGCCTGGAGTGTACTGAATGAGCAGTTCTTC.

This clone was recorded a few times. This chain uses TRBV10-3 with TRBJ2-7; 7 bases fit TRBD2. Germline V lookup: CDR1 ENHRY, CDR2 SYGVKD. V trimming: 3 bases; J trimming: 4 bases; junction bases outside the gene matches: 6. This CDR3 region has 14 residues. The CDR3 spells CAISDLMRGYEQYF. DNA for the CDR3: TGTGCCATCAGTGACCTAATGCGGGGGTACGAGCAGTACTTC.

The rearrangement uses TRBV12-5 and TRBJ2-2; D gene uncertain. The CDR3 runs to 13 residues. Germline loops: CDR1 LGHNT, CDR2 FRNRAP. Trimming stripped 4 bases from V and 5 bases from J, with 8 bases between. This chain's CDR3 is CASGSEVTGELFF. CDR3 bases: TGTGCTAGTGGTTCAGAGGTTACCGGGGAGCTGTTTTTT. The full variable domain, completed using reference TRBV12-5 and TRBJ2-2, is DARVTQTPRHKVTEMGQEVTMRCQPILGHNTVFWYRQTMMQGLELLAYFRNRAPLDDSGMPKDRFSAEMPDATLATLKIQPSEPRDSAVYFCASGSEVTGELFFGEGSRLTVL.

The chain is built from TRBV5-6 and TRBJ1-2; D uncertain. Trimming left V 1 base short and J 0 bases short, with 13 bases between. CDR1 and CDR2 (germline): SGHDT, YYEEEE. The CDR3 consists of 16 residues. Here the CDR3 reads CASSLLGLLSNYGYTF. The CDR3 nucleotides read TGTGCCAGCAGCTTGCTCGGGTTACTTTCTAACTATGGCTACACCTTC.

The chain joins TRBV19 to TRBJ1-3; D remains unclear. V was shortened by 5 bases and J by 0 bases, with 11 bases between the two germline ends. CDR1 is LNHDA, CDR2 SQIVND, per germline (reference sequence). The CDR3 consists of 15 residues. The CDR3 loop reads CASSPAARSGNTIYF. The DNA of the CDR3 is TGTGCCAGTAGTCCGGCGGCTCGCTCTGGAAACACCATATATTTT.

This clone was counted a single time. The J gene is TRBJ1-2, the V gene TRBV4-1; D is undetermined. Trimming shortened V by 8 bases and J by 5 bases, and 12 bases separated the two germline ends. CDR1 MGHRA and CDR2 YSYEKL come from the germline V gene. The CDR3 has 12 amino acids. The DNA for the CDR3 is TGCGCCAGCTCCTCCGCACGGTATGGCTACACCTTC. Amino acids: CASSSARYGYTF.

The V gene is TRBV9, the J gene TRBJ2-7; tentatively, D is TRBD1 (6 bases). Trimming removed 2 bases at V and 5 bases at J, with 8 bases between. CDR1 and CDR2 (germline): SGDLS, YYNGEE. The CDR3 contains 12 residues. The CDR3 bases are TGTGCCAGCAGCGTGAACAGGGACGAGCAGTACTTC. Its protein is CASSVNRDEQYF.

The V gene is TRBV9, the J gene TRBJ1-4, with a weak D call TRBD1 (6 bases). Germline CDR1 SGDLS, CDR2 YYNGEE. V was clipped by 4 bases and J by 2 bases, with 9 bases between them. The CDR3 runs 14 residues. CDR3 protein: CASSPGVTNEKLFF. CDR3 DNA: TGTGCCAGCAGCCCAGGGGTGACTAATGAAAAACTGTTTTTT.

A word on this clone: The sample holds other DNA sequences that translate to the same CDR3. This chain connects TRBV24-1 to TRBJ1-2; D gene unclear. The V gene's germline CDR1 is KGHDR and CDR2 SFDVKD. V lost 2 bases, J lost 2 bases, and 8 bases lay in between. The CDR3 length is 14 residues. CDR3 loop: CATSDSRGNYGYTF. In DNA form, the CDR3 reads TGTGCCACCAGTGATTCGCGAGGAAACTATGGCTACACCTTC.

The rearrangement links TRBV10-2 to TRBJ2-3; 9 nucleotides line up with TRBD1. The CDR3 totals 15 residues. The germline V gene encodes CDR1 WSHSY and CDR2 SAAADI. V shed 5 bases and J 6 bases; nucleotides not matched to a gene: 9. CDR3 sequence: CASSLPGQGSDTQYF. Here the CDR3 DNA reads TGCGCCAGCAGTCTACCGGGACAGGGATCGGATACGCAGTATTTT.

The rearrangement links TRBV5-1 to TRBJ1-4, with TRBD1 identical over 11 bases. J lost 8 bases, V lost 4 bases, and 19 bases had no gene match. Germline CDR1 and CDR2: SGHRS and YFSETQ. This CDR3 is built from 19 residues. The CDR3 is CASSEGTGGWSGFFEKLFF. In DNA form, the CDR3 reads TGCGCCAGCAGCGAAGGGACAGGGGGATGGAGTGGCTTCTTCGAAAAACTGTTTTTT. The full variable domain, with the rest looked up from reference TRBV5-1 and TRBJ1-4, is KAGVTQTPRYLIKTRGQQVTLSCSPISGHRSVSWYQQTPGQGLQFLFEYFSETQRNKGNFPGRFSGRQFSNSRSEMNVSTLELGDSALYLCASSEGTGGWSGFFEKLFFGSGTQLSVL.

The chain combines TRBV18 with TRBJ2-3, with 8 positions matching TRBD1. This CDR3 region has 17 residues. The junction had 13 bases not matched to a gene; V was cut back by 4 bases and J by 4 bases. Germline CDR1 reads KGHSH; CDR2 reads LQKENI. Here the CDR3 reads CASSLEIGTGKSDTQYF. Written as DNA, the CDR3 is TGTGCCAGCTCACTGGAGATAGGGACAGGTAAATCAGATACGCAGTATTTT.